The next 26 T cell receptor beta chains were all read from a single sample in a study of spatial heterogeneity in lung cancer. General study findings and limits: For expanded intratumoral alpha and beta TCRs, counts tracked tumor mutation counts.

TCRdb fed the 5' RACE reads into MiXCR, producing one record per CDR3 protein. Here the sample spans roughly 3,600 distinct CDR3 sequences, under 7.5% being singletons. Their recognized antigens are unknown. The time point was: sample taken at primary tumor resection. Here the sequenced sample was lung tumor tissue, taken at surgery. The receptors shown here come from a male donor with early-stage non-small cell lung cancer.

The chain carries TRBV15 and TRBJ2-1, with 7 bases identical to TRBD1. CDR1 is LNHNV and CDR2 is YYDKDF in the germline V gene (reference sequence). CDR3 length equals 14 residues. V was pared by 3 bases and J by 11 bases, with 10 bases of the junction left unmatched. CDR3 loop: CATSSYSGGEQQFF. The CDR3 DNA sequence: TGTGCCACCAGCAGCTACTCAGGGGGTGAACAGCAGTTCTTC.

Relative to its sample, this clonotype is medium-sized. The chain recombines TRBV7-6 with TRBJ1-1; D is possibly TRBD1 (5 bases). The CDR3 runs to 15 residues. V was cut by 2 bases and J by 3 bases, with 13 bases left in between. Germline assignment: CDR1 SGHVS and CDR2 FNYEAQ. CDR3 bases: TGTGCCAGCAGCTTAAGCCAGAGGGGTTACACTGAAGCTTTCTTT. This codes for CASSLSQRGYTEAFF.

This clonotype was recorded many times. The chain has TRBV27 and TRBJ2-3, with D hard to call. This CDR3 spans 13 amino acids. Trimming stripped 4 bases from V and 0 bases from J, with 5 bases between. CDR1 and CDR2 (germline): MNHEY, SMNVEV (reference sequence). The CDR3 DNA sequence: TGTGCCAGCAGTTACAGTAGCACAGATACGCAGTATTTT. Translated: CASSYSSTDTQYF.

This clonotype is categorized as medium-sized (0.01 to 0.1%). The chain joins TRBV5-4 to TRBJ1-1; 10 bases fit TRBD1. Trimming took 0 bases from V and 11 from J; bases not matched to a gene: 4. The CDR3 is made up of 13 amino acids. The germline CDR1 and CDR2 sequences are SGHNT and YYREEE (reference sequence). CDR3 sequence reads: CASSLAGTGEAFF. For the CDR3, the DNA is TGTGCCAGCAGCTTGGCCGGGACAGGGGAGGCTTTCTTT.

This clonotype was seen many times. The CDR3: CASGGGSSYEQYF. The CDR3 DNA reads TGTGCCAGCGGCGGAGGGAGCTCCTACGAGCAGTACTTC. V usage is TRBV28 and J usage is TRBJ2-7, with D possibly TRBD2 on 6 matching bases. The CDR3 sequence is 13 residues long. Trimming removed 8 bases from V and 0 bases from J, with 11 bases in between. Germline values: CDR1 MDHEN, CDR2 SYDVKM.

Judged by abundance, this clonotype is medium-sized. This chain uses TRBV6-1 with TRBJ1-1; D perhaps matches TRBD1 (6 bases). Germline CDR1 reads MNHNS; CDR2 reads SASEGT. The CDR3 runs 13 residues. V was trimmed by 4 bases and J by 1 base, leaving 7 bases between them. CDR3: CASSARGNTEAFF. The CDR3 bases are TGTGCCAGCAGTGCCAGGGGGAACACTGAAGCTTTCTTT.

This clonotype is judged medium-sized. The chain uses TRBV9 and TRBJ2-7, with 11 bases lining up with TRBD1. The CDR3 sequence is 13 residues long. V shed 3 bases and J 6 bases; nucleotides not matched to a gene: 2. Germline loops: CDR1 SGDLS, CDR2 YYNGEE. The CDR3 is CASSEGQGGEQYF. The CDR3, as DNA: TGTGCCAGCAGCGAGGGACAGGGGGGCGAGCAGTACTTC.

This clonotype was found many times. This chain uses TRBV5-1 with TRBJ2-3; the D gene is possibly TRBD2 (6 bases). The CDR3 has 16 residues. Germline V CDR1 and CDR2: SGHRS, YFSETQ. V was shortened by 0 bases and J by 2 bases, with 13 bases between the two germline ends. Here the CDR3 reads CASSLAGRTSTDTQYF. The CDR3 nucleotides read TGCGCCAGCAGCTTGGCGGGGAGGACTTCCACAGATACGCAGTATTTT.

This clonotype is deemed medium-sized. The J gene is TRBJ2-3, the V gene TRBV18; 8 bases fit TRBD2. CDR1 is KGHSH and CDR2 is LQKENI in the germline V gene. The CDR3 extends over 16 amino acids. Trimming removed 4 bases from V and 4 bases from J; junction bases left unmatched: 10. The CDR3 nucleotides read TGTGCCAGCTCACAAAGCGGGGGAAGAGGGGCAGATACGCAGTATTTT. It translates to CASSQSGGRGADTQYF.

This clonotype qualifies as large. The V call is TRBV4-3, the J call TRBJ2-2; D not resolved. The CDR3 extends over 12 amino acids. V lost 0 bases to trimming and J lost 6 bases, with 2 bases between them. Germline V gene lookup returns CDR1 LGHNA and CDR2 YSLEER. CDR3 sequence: CASSQDAGELFF. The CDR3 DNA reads TGCGCCAGCAGCCAAGATGCCGGGGAGCTGTTTTTT.

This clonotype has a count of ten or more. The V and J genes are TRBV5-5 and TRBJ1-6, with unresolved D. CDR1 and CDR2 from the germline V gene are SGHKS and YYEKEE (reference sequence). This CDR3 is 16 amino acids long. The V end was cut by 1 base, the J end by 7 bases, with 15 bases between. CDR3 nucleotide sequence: TGTGCCAGCAGCTTGTCCGGAAATCTCGGAAATTCACCCCTCCACTTT. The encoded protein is CASSLSGNLGNSPLHF.

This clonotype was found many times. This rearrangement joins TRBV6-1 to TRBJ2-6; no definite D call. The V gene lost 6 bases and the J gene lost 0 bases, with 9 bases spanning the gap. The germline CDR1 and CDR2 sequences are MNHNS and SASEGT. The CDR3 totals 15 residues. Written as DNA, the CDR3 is TGTGCCAGCAGCCTACAGATCTCTGGGGCCAACGTCCTGACTTTC. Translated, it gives CASSLQISGANVLTF.

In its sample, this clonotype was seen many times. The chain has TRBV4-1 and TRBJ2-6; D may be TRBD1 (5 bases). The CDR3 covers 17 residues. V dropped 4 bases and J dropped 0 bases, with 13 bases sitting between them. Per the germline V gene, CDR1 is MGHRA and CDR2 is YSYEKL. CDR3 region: CASSPSDTNSGANVLTF. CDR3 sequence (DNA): TGCGCCAGCAGCCCTTCGGACACCAACTCTGGGGCCAACGTCCTGACTTTC.

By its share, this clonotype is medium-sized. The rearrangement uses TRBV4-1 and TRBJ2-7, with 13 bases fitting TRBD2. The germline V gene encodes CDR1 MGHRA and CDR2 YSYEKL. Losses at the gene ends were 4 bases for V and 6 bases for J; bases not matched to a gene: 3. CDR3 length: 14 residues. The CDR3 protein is CASSLGLAGVEQYF. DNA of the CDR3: TGCGCCAGCAGCCTTGGACTAGCGGGAGTCGAGCAGTACTTC.

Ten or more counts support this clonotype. CDR3 nucleotides: TGCGCCAGCAGCCAAGGAGATACGCAGTATTTT. This encodes CASSQGDTQYF. The chain is built from TRBV4-1 and TRBJ2-3; D not certain. V lost 1 base and J lost 5, with 1 base in between. Per germline, CDR1 MGHRA and CDR2 YSYEKL. This CDR3 has 11 residues.

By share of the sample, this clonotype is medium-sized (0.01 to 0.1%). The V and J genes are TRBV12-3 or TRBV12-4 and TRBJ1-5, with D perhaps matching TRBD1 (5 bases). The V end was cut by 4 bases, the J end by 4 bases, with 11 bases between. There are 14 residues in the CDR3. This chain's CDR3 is CASSSTGANQPQHF. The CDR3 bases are TGTGCCAGCAGTTCTACAGGAGCGAATCAGCCCCAGCATTTT.

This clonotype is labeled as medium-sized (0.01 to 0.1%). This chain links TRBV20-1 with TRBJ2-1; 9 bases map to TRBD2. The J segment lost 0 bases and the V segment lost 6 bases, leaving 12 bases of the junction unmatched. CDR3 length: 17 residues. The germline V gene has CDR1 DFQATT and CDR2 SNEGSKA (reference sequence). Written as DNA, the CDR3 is TGCAGTGCAACGGGACTAGCAGGAGGAGCCTCCTACAATGAGCAGTTCTTC. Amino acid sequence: CSATGLAGGASYNEQFF.

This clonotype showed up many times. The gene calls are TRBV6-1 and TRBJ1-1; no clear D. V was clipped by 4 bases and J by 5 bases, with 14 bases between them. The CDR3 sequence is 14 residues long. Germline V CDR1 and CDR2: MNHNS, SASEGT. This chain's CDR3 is CASSVDRGGTEAFF. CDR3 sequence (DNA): TGTGCCAGCAGTGTCGACCGGGGAGGGACTGAAGCTTTCTTT.

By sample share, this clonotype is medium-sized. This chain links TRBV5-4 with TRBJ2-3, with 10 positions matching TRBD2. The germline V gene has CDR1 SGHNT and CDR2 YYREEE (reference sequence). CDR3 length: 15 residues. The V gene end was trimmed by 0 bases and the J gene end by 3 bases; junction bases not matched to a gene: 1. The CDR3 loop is CASSLGTSGTDTQYF. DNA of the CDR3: TGTGCCAGCAGCTTGGGGACTAGCGGAACAGATACGCAGTATTTT. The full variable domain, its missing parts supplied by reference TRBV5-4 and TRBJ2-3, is ETGVTQSPTHLIKTRGQQVTLRCSSQSGHNTVSWYQQALGQGPQFIFQYYREEENGRGNFPPRFSGLQFPNYSSELNVNALELDDSALYLCASSLGTSGTDTQYFGPGTRLTVL.

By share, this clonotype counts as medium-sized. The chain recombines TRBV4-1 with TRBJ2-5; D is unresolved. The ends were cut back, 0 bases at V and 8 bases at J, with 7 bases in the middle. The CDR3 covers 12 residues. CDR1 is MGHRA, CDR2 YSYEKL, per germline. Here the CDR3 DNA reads TGCGCCAGCAGCCAAGATGGGTCTACCCAGTACTTC. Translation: CASSQDGSTQYF.

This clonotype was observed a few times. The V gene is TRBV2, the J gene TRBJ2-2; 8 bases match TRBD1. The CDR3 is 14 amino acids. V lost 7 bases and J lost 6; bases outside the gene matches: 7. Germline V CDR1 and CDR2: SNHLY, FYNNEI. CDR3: CASTGTGMSGELFF. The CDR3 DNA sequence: TGTGCCAGCACCGGGACAGGAATGTCCGGGGAGCTGTTTTTT.

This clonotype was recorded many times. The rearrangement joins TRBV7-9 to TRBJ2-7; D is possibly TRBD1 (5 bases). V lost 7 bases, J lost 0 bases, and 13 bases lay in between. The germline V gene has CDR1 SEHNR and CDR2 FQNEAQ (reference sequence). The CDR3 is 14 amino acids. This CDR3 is CASTPTAHSYEQYF. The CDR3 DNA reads TGTGCCAGCACCCCGACAGCACACTCCTACGAGCAGTACTTC.

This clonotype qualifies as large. In DNA, the CDR3 is TGCAGCGTTGATAACATGGGGGGGCAAGCCTACAATGAGCAGTTCTTC. Encoded protein: CSVDNMGGQAYNEQFF. This rearrangement joins TRBV29-1 to TRBJ2-1; a possible D gene is TRBD2 (7 bases). CDR1 and CDR2 (germline): SQVTM, ANQGSEA. The CDR3 has 16 amino acids. Trimming shortened V by 3 bases and J by 2 bases, and 17 bases separated the two germline ends.

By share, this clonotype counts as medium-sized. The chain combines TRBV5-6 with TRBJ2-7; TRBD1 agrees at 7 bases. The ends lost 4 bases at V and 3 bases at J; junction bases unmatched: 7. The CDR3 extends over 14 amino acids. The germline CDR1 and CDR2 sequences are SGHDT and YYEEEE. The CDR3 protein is CASSTGQAYYEQYF. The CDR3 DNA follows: TGTGCCAGCAGCACCGGACAGGCTTACTACGAGCAGTACTTC.

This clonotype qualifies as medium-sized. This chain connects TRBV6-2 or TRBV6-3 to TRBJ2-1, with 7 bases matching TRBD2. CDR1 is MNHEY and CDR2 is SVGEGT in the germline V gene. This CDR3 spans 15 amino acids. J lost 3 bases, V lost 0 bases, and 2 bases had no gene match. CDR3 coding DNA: TGTGCCAGCAGTTACTCCGGGGGGAGCTACAATGAGCAGTTCTTC. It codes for CASSYSGGSYNEQFF.

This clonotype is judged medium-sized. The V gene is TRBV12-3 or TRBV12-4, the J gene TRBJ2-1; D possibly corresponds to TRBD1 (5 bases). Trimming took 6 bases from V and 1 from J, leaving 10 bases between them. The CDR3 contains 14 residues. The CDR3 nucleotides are TGTGCCAGCAGCCAAGGGGTTTCCTACAATGAGCAGTTCTTC. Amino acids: CASSQGVSYNEQFF.